One sample yielded the 22 T cell receptor beta chains listed below, sequenced in a study of blood T cells in healthy people across ages. Alongside a J-beta primer mix, a sample-barcoded 5' primer served in a second PCR lasting about 7 to 12 cycles. TCRdb fed the 5' RACE reads into MiXCR, producing one record per CDR3 protein. Of about 1.6 million distinct CDR3 sequences in the sample, around 35% were seen once. Sequencing was performed on blood. The receptors were sampled from a woman aged 25 to 39 in good health.

This clonotype was observed at least ten times. The chain is built from TRBV29-1 and TRBJ1-1; D remains ambiguous. The V gene's germline CDR1 is SQVTM and CDR2 ANQGSEA. Trimming stripped 4 bases from V and 1 base from J, with 7 bases between. This CDR3 is built from 12 residues. The CDR3 is CSVAGRNTEAFF. In nucleotides, the CDR3 is TGCAGCGTTGCTGGCAGGAACACTGAAGCTTTCTTT.

V gene TRBV29-1 combines with J gene TRBJ1-1; 10 nucleotides agree with TRBD1. Germline V lookup: CDR1 SQVTM, CDR2 ANQGSEA. This CDR3 is built from 18 residues. V was pared by 0 bases and J by 0 bases, with 10 bases of the junction left unmatched. CDR3 residues: CSVEDLLGQGGMNTEAFF. CDR3 in DNA: TGCAGCGTTGAAGATCTTCTAGGACAGGGGGGAATGAACACTGAAGCTTTCTTT.

V usage is TRBV3-1 and J usage is TRBJ2-1; TRBD2 is a possible D gene (7 bases). CDR1 is LGHDT and CDR2 is YNNKEL in the germline V gene (reference sequence). V lost 4 bases, J lost 3 bases, and 19 bases lay in between. The CDR3 is 17 residues long. The CDR3 bases are TGTGCCAGCAGCCCCCTCCCCGGGGGGCTTGTCTACAATGAGCAGTTCTTC. It translates to CASSPLPGGLVYNEQFF.

This clonotype was counted between two and nine times. The chain is built from TRBV4-2 and TRBJ2-3, with TRBD2 identical over 8 bases. Germline trimming cut 0 bases from V and 5 bases from J; bases unmatched to any gene: 10. CDR1 is LGHNA, CDR2 YNFKEQ, per germline. CDR3 size: 17 residues. The CDR3 coding sequence is TGTGCCAGCAGCCAAGATCGGCGCGGGAGGTTTAAAGATACGCAGTATTTT. Protein: CASSQDRRGRFKDTQYF.

The rearrangement links TRBV5-1 to TRBJ2-5; no firm D call. The germline V gene has CDR1 SGHRS and CDR2 YFSETQ. The germline V and J ends were trimmed by 4 bases and 3 bases, with 10 bases remaining between them. The CDR3 spans 13 residues. CDR3 residues: CASSTTAEETQYF. The CDR3 bases are TGCGCCAGCAGCACGACCGCGGAAGAGACCCAGTACTTC.

This chain uses TRBV20-1 with TRBJ2-7, with D hard to call. From germline, CDR1 is DFQATT and CDR2 SNEGSKA (reference sequence). The CDR3 loop spans 14 amino acids. Trimming removed 0 bases from V and 1 base from J, with 10 bases in between. The CDR3 coding sequence is TGCAGTGCTAGAGATATGGCGGATTCCTACGAGCAGTACTTC. Its protein product is CSARDMADSYEQYF.

This clonotype was counted at least ten times. The chain has TRBV4-1 and TRBJ2-7; a weak D match, TRBD1 (5 bases). Looked up from germline, CDR1 is MGHRA and CDR2 is YSYEKL. The CDR3 is 13 amino acids. V lost 4 bases and J 3 bases, leaving 10 bases between the germline ends. The CDR3 reads CASSPDIYYEQYF. CDR3 DNA sequence: TGCGCCAGCAGCCCGGACATTTACTACGAGCAGTACTTC.

This clonotype came up many times. The CDR3 DNA sequence: TGTGCCAGCAGTTTATATAACGGCGAGCAGTACTTC. Amino acid sequence: CASSLYNGEQYF. The chain joins TRBV27 to TRBJ2-7, with D unclear. CDR3 length equals 12 residues. CDR1 and CDR2 (germline): MNHEY, SMNVEV (reference sequence). Trimming took off 1 base at V and 6 bases at J, with 7 bases between the two ends.

The CDR3 spells CASSYRTVDNSPLHF. The CDR3 DNA reads as TGTGCCAGCAGTTACCGGACGGTTGATAATTCACCCCTCCACTTT. The chain uses TRBV6-6 and TRBJ1-6; D is unresolved. V was shortened by 2 bases and J by 5 bases, with 10 bases between the two germline ends. This CDR3 is built from 15 residues. Germline V CDR1 and CDR2: MNHNY, SVGAGI (reference sequence).

The sample holds a few counts of this clonotype. This sequence joins TRBV5-6 and TRBJ2-3; 7 nucleotides line up with TRBD1. The CDR3 consists of 14 residues. Germline values: CDR1 SGHDT, CDR2 YYEEEE. V dropped 6 bases and J dropped 8; count of bases not matched to a gene: 12. The CDR3, as DNA: TGTGCCAGCAACTCGGCCAGGGGGAGAGGTACGCAGTATTTT. Amino acid sequence: CASNSARGRGTQYF.

This clonotype appeared a few times. The chain uses TRBV27 and TRBJ2-4; unclear D gene. The germline V gene encodes CDR1 MNHEY and CDR2 SMNVEV (reference sequence). The CDR3 is 13 residues long. V was clipped by 5 bases and J by 0 bases, with 5 bases between them. CDR3 protein: CASSEIAKNIQYF. As DNA, the CDR3 is TGTGCCAGCAGTGAGATAGCCAAAAACATTCAGTACTTC.

The table lists this clonotype with a count of one. The chain is built from TRBV20-1 and TRBJ2-1; TRBD2 agrees at 13 bases. The CDR3 consists of 17 residues. With V trimmed by 4 bases and J by 2 bases, 8 bases remained unmatched. Germline assignment: CDR1 DFQATT and CDR2 SNEGSKA (reference sequence). The CDR3 sequence: CSATGTSGKGPYNEQFF. The CDR3 nucleotides are TGCAGTGCTACCGGGACTAGCGGGAAAGGCCCCTACAATGAGCAGTTCTTC.

There are a few counts of this clonotype. The rearrangement uses TRBV18 and TRBJ2-7; perhaps TRBD2 as D (5 bases). The CDR3 consists of 14 residues. Germline V gives CDR1 KGHSH, CDR2 LQKENI. Trimming removed 8 bases from V and 0 bases from J, with 14 bases in between. The chain's CDR3 is CASSPGSGSYEQYF. The CDR3, as DNA: TGTGCCAGCAGCCCGGGGTCGGGCTCCTACGAGCAGTACTTC.

This clonotype was seen only a few times. The chain is built from TRBV20-1 and TRBJ2-1; 8 bases line up with TRBD1. The CDR3 loop spans 16 amino acids. The V segment lost 5 bases and the J segment 10 bases; nucleotides outside the gene matches: 19. Germline CDR1 and CDR2: DFQATT and SNEGSKA (reference sequence). As DNA, the CDR3 is TGCAGTGCTGGTGATGTGGGGTCAGGGGGCTGGGGGGAGCAGTTCTTC. Its protein product is CSAGDVGSGGWGEQFF.

V and J are TRBV3-1 and TRBJ2-3, with TRBD2 matching 10 bases. This CDR3 has 15 residues. Germline values: CDR1 LGHDT, CDR2 YNNKEL (reference sequence). Germline trimming cut 1 base from V and 7 bases from J; bases unmatched to any gene: 5. The CDR3 spells CASSQGLAGANTQYF. CDR3 DNA: TGTGCCAGCAGCCAAGGTCTAGCGGGGGCAAATACGCAGTATTTT.

This chain connects TRBV6-7 to TRBJ2-1; D possibly corresponds to TRBD1 (6 bases). TRBV6-7 is an ORF, and what it does is uncertain. This CDR3 is 16 amino acids long. Between the trimmed V and J ends, which lost 6 bases and 3 bases, there was a span of 18 bases. The DNA for the CDR3 is TGTGCCAGCAGGCCCCCCGGACAGATGGACTACAATGAGCAGTTCTTC. It encodes CASRPPGQMDYNEQFF.

The chain joins TRBV20-1 to TRBJ1-2; D may be TRBD1 (5 bases). The germline V and J ends were trimmed by 7 bases and 4 bases, with 25 bases remaining between them. Germline assignment: CDR1 DFQATT and CDR2 SNEGSKA (reference sequence). The CDR3 consists of 16 residues. CDR3 in amino acids: CSVRVLGDGPAYGYTF. CDR3 in DNA: TGCAGTGTCCGGGTCTTAGGGGACGGGCCTGCCTATGGCTACACCTTC.

The chain uses TRBV20-1 and TRBJ1-2, with D possibly matching TRBD1 (5 bases). This CDR3 has 15 amino acids. From germline, CDR1 is DFQATT and CDR2 SNEGSKA (reference sequence). V was trimmed by 3 bases and J by 3 bases, leaving 17 bases between them. This CDR3 reads CSARDFGGEDYGYTF. DNA for the CDR3: TGCAGTGCTAGGGATTTCGGGGGGGAAGACTATGGCTACACCTTC.

Many counts were recorded for this clonotype. J is TRBJ2-5 and V is TRBV12-3 or TRBV12-4; D might be TRBD1 or TRBD2, each matching 6 bases. The CDR3 spans 17 residues. Trimming pared 4 bases from V and 1 base from J, leaving 19 bases between. CDR3 sequence reads: CASSSLIGGPTQETQYF. The DNA of the CDR3 is TGTGCCAGCAGTTCCCTTATCGGGGGCCCCACCCAAGAGACCCAGTACTTC.

The V gene is TRBV28, the J gene TRBJ2-3; TRBD2 aligns across 12 bases. The germline V gene encodes CDR1 MDHEN and CDR2 SYDVKM. With V trimmed by 6 bases and J by 4 bases, 5 bases remained unmatched. The CDR3 sequence is 15 residues long. CDR3 region: CASSRTSGIADTQYF. The CDR3 DNA is TGTGCCAGCAGCAGGACTAGCGGGATCGCAGATACGCAGTATTTT.

The CDR3 is CASTIAAGDRETQYF. DNA of the CDR3: TGCGCCAGCACAATAGCGGCGGGGGATCGAGAGACCCAGTACTTC. The chain links TRBV5-1 to TRBJ2-5; TRBD2 agrees at 7 bases. J was trimmed by 4 bases and V by 6 bases; bases with no gene match: 12. The CDR3 length is 15 residues. The germline CDR1 and CDR2 sequences are SGHRS and YFSETQ.

This clonotype was picked up a small number of times. Just one base apart from a much larger clone, this may be a read error. The chain is built from TRBV12-3 or TRBV12-4 and TRBJ2-7, with D hard to call. The CDR3 extends over 11 amino acids. CDR3 region: CVSSLSHEQYF. CDR3 nucleotides: TGTGTCAGCAGTTTATCTCACGAGCAGTACTTC.